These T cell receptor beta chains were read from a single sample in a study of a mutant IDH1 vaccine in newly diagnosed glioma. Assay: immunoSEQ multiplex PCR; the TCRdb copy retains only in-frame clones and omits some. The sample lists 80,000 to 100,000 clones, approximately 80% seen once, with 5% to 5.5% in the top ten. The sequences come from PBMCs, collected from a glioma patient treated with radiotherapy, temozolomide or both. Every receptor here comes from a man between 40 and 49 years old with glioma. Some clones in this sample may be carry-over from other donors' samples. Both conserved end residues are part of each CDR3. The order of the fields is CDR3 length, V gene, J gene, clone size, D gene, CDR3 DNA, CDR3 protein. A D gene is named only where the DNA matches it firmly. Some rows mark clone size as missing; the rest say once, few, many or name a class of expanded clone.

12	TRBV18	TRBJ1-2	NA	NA	TGTGCCAGCTCACCACGGTCCTATGGCTACACCTTC	CASSPRSYGYTF
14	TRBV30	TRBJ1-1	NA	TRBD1	TGTGCCTGGAGGTTCCAGGGGGTGAACACTGAAGCTTTCTTT	CAWRFQGVNTEAFF
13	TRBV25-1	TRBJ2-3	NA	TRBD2	TGTGCCAGCCAAGCGGGAAACACAGATACGCAGTATTTT	CASQAGNTDTQYF
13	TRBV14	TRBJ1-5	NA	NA	TGTGCCAGCAGCCAAGACGAGGGCCAGCCCCAGCATTTT	CASSQDEGQPQHF
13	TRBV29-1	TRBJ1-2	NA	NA	TGCAGCGTTGATGAGGGTTCGGGCTATGGCTACACCTTC	CSVDEGSGYGYTF
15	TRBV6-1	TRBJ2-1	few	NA	TGTGCCAGCAGTACGGACTGGAGCTCCTACAATGAGCAGTTCTTC	CASSTDWSSYNEQFF
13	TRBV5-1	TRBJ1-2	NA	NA	TGCGCCAGCAGCTTGCAGGTGTCGCATGGCTACACCTTC	CASSLQVSHGYTF
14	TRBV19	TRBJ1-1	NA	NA	TGTGCCAGTACGACCGAGGGCTGGAGCACTGAAGCTTTCTTT	CASTTEGWSTEAFF
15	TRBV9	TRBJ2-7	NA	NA	TGTGCCAGCAGCCCCGGACACTCGAGCTCCTACGAGCAGTACTTC	CASSPGHSSSYEQYF
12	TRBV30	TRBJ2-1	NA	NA	TGTGCCTGGAGTGTAATAGGGGGTGAGCAGTTCTTC	CAWSVIGGEQFF
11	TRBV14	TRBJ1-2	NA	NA	TGTGCCAGCAGCCGTCAGGGTCGCTACACCTTC	CASSRQGRYTF
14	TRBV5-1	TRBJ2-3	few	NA	TGCGCCAGCAGCTTCCAGACTAGCACAGATACGCAGTATTTT	CASSFQTSTDTQYF
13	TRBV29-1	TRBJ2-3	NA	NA	TGCAGCGTTGATACAGGAGACACAGATACGCAGTATTTT	CSVDTGDTDTQYF
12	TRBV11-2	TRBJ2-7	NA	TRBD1	TGTGCCAGCAGCTGGGACAGGGACGAGCAGTACTTC	CASSWDRDEQYF
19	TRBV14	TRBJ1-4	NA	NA	TGTGCCAGCAGCCCAAATCCCGGGACCTCAAGAAGGGGAAATGAAAAACTGTTTTTT	CASSPNPGTSRRGNEKLFF
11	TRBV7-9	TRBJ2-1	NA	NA	TGTGCCGTCAGGGCGGACAATGAGCAGTTCTTC	CAVRADNEQFF
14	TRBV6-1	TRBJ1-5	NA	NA	TGTGCCAGCAGTGTTCCACAGGCCAATCAGCCCCAGCATTTT	CASSVPQANQPQHF
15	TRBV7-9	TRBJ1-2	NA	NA	TGTGCCAGCAGCCGGGCGGACGCGTCTAACTATGGCTACACCTTC	CASSRADASNYGYTF
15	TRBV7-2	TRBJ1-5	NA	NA	TGTGCCAGCAGCTTAGCCGGCAGGGATAGTCAGCCCCAGCATTTT	CASSLAGRDSQPQHF
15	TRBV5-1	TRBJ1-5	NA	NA	TGCGCCAGCAGCTTGGCGGGTAGTGGCAATCAGCCCCAGCATTTT	CASSLAGSGNQPQHF
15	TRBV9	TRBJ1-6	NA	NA	TGTGCCAGCAGCCCGGGGGGTTCTCGTAATTCACCCCTCCACTTT	CASSPGGSRNSPLHF
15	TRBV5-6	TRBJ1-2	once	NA	TGTGCCAGCAGCCCCACCGGGACACCCTTCTATGGCTACACCTTC	CASSPTGTPFYGYTF
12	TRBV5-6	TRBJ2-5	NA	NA	TGTGCCAGCAGCTTGGCCGGAGAGACCCAGTACTTC	CASSLAGETQYF
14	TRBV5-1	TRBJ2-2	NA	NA	TGCGCCAGCAGTTCGGACAGCAACACCGGGGAGCTGTTTTTT	CASSSDSNTGELFF
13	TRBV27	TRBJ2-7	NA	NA	TGTGCCAGCAGTTTAGCGGGGCGCCGCGAGCAGTACTTC	CASSLAGRREQYF
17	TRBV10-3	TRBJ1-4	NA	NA	TGTGCCATCAGTGAGTCGCCCCCCCAGGGACCTAATGAAAAACTGTTTTTT	CAISESPPQGPNEKLFF
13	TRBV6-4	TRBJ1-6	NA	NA	TGTGCCAGCAGTGACTCGAGTAATTCACCCCTCCACTTT	CASSDSSNSPLHF
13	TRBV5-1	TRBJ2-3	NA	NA	TGCGCCAGCAGCTTGGCGGGCACAGATACGCAGTATTTT	CASSLAGTDTQYF
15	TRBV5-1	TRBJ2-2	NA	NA	TGCGCCAGCAGCTTGGAGACAGGCGGCACCGGGGAGCTGTTTTTT	CASSLETGGTGELFF
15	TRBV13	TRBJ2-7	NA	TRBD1	TGTGCCAGCAGCGACGCCGGGACAGGGGGCTACGAGCAGTACTTC	CASSDAGTGGYEQYF
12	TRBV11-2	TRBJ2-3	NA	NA	TGTGCCAGCAGCTTTAGGACAGATACGCAGTATTTT	CASSFRTDTQYF